This TCR beta chain stems from a study of OX40 agonist ivuxolimab in advanced cancers. Overall study findings and caveats: Doses of 0.1 to 3.0 mg/kg were accompanied by clonal expansion of CD4+ and CD8+ blood T cells by week 6. Some nonresponders likewise displayed low normalized T-cell clonal expansion.

V lost 4 bases to trimming and J lost 3 bases, with 22 bases between them. The length of the CDR3 is 16 residues. Per the germline V gene, CDR1 is SQVTM and CDR2 is ANQGSEA. The method was immunoSEQ multiplex PCR; TCRdb's version includes in-frame clones alone and lacks a portion of them. This table has about 62,000 clones, 84% appearing once. Enrollment shut out patients with autoimmune disease history or systemic immunosuppression. Points on this clone: Its antigen remains unidentified.

The rearrangement uses TRBV29-1 and TRBJ2-7; possibly TRBD1 for D (6 bases). This receptor was identified in an adult with an advanced solid tumor such as melanoma, head and neck, liver or kidney cancer. Here the sequenced sample was CD4+ or CD8+ T cells sorted from blood, taken in a trial of the OX40 agonist ivuxolimab. The chain's CDR3 is CSVGAGEGRGLYEQYF. CDR3 DNA: TGCAGCGTTGGTGCAGGGGAAGGTCGTGGGCTCTACGAGCAGTACTTC.